This T cell receptor beta chain stems from a study of cytomegalovirus exposure and HLA in healthy donors. The primer mix had 60 Vbeta and 13 Jbeta primers. Assay: immunoSEQ multiplex PCR; the TCRdb copy retains only in-frame clones and omits some. The sample consists of roughly 100,000 clones, roughly 13% of them appearing once. This clone came up a few times. The germline V gene encodes CDR1 SQVTM and CDR2 ANQGSEA. The CDR3 covers 13 residues. Trimming removed 7 bases from V and 5 bases from J; junction bases left unmatched: 7. The sequence came from a man in his forties or fifties in good health and CMV-seropositive. This sequence joins TRBV29-1 and TRBJ2-5; TRBD1 matches 10 bases. Sequencing was done on a sample of PBMCs. The CDR3 spells CSARQGAGETQYF. The CDR3, as DNA: TGCAGCGCAAGACAGGGGGCGGGGGAGACCCAGTACTTC.